A single sample gave rise to the 17 T cell receptor beta chains below, sequenced in a study of blood T cell repertoires in COVID-19. Sequencing used immunoSEQ multiplex PCR; TCRdb keeps in-frame clones, though not all of them. The table has some 700,000 clones, around 89% seen once. Input material: peripheral blood. The receptors stem from a woman aged 18-35 years with acute or convalescent COVID-19.

The CDR3 loop is CASSGDRGASVKNIQYF. CDR3 nucleotides: TGTGCCAGCAGTGGGGACAGGGGGGCGTCTGTCAAAAACATTCAGTACTTC. V is TRBV6-1 and J is TRBJ2-4; TRBD1 matches at 11 bases. Looked up from germline, CDR1 is MNHNS and CDR2 is SASEGT. J gave up 3 bases and V 4 bases, and 8 bases lay outside the gene matches. The CDR3 contains 17 residues.

The rearrangement links TRBV12-3 or TRBV12-4 to TRBJ1-5; D unresolved. This CDR3 region has 12 residues. V gave up 8 bases and J gave up 6 bases, with 11 bases separating them. CDR3 in amino acids: CASRWSSQPQHF. The CDR3 DNA sequence: TGTGCCAGCCGATGGTCTAGTCAGCCCCAGCATTTT.

For this clone: Germline and junction disagree at one end, which may indicate a read error. The rearrangement uses TRBV3-1 (or the pseudogene TRBV3-2) and TRBJ1-2; unclear D gene. CDR3 size: 15 residues. Germline loops: CDR1 LGHDT, CDR2 YNNKEL (reference sequence). Written as DNA, the CDR3 is TGTGCCAGCAGACAAGTGGCGGGAAGGGACTATGGCTACACCTTC. It encodes CASRQVAGRDYGYTF.

V and J are TRBV19 and TRBJ2-3; no firm D call. The CDR3 consists of 13 residues. Germline assignment: CDR1 LNHDA and CDR2 SQIVND (reference sequence). The V end was cut by 3 bases, the J end by 6 bases, with 10 bases between. The CDR3 here is CASSIVPADTQYF. The CDR3 DNA reads TGTGCCAGTAGTATTGTTCCAGCGGATACGCAGTATTTT. Together with reference TRBV19 and TRBJ2-3, the CDR3 gives the full variable domain: DGGITQSPKYLFRKEGQNVTLSCEQNLNHDAMYWYRQDPGQGLRLIYYSQIVNDFQKGDIAEGYSVSREKKESFPLTVTSAQKNPTAFYLCASSIVPADTQYFGPGTRLTVL.

Worth noting for this clone: Distinct nucleotide sequences in the sample also encode this CDR3. The V gene is TRBV9, the J gene TRBJ1-3, with D maybe TRBD1 (5 bases). The germline V and J ends were trimmed by 2 bases and 0 bases, with 12 bases remaining between them. Germline-derived CDR1 and CDR2 are SGDLS and YYNGEE. The CDR3 contains 16 residues. CDR3 nucleotides: TGTGCCAGCAGCGTTCGGGACTCAGACTCTGGAAACACCATATATTTT. Translation gives CASSVRDSDSGNTIYF.

The chain links TRBV7-9 to TRBJ1-1; 9 bases map to TRBD1. The CDR3 runs to 14 residues. Germline-derived CDR1 and CDR2 are SEHNR and FQNEAQ (reference sequence). Trimming at V came to 5 bases and at J to 3 bases, leaving 4 bases not matched to a gene. The CDR3 here is CASSLQGAYTEAFF. In DNA form, the CDR3 reads TGTGCCAGCAGCCTACAGGGGGCTTACACTGAAGCTTTCTTT. The full variable domain, completed using reference TRBV7-9 and TRBJ1-1, is DTGVSQNPRHKITKRGQNVTFRCDPISEHNRLYWYRQTLGQGPEFLTYFQNEAQLEKSRLLSDRFSAERPKGSFSTLEIQRTEQGDSAMYLCASSLQGAYTEAFFGQGTRLTVV.

The CDR3 loop reads CATSGPGQSKSFF. The CDR3 region has the DNA TGTGCCACCAGTGGCCCGGGACAGTCAAAGTCTTTCTTT. The chain couples TRBV24-1 to TRBJ1-1, with TRBD1 identical over 7 bases. Losses at the gene ends were 5 bases for V and 12 bases for J; bases not matched to a gene: 11. The CDR3 loop spans 13 amino acids. In germline, CDR1 is KGHDR, CDR2 SFDVKD.

The chain employs TRBV11-2 and TRBJ2-4; 8 bases match TRBD1. V was clipped by 5 bases and J by 7 bases; unmatched bases: 19. CDR3 length equals 18 residues. Germline V CDR1 and CDR2: SGHAT, FQNNGV. CDR3 nucleotides: TGTGCCAGCAGCGCGAGACAGGGGTCAGGGACTGTATTGAACATTCAGTACTTC. It codes for CASSARQGSGTVLNIQYF.

The genes are TRBV7-9 and TRBJ2-4; D might be TRBD2 (5 bases). The length of the CDR3 is 13 residues. Trimming took off 5 bases at V and 9 bases at J, with 14 bases between the two ends. Per germline, CDR1 SEHNR and CDR2 FQNEAQ (reference sequence). The CDR3 DNA is TGTGCCAGCAGCCATGAGGGAAGTAGCATTCAGTACTTC. Translated, it gives CASSHEGSSIQYF.

On this clone itself: This sample also contains other DNA sequences that code for the same CDR3. The V gene is TRBV29-1, the J gene TRBJ1-1; D gene uncertain. V was shortened by 6 bases and J by 8 bases, with 10 bases between the two germline ends. The length of the CDR3 is 10 residues. Germline V lookup: CDR1 SQVTM, CDR2 ANQGSEA. CDR3 protein: CSVVRGEAFF. In DNA, the CDR3 is TGCAGCGTAGTACGAGGAGAAGCTTTCTTT.

This chain links TRBV28 with TRBJ1-1, with D unclear. CDR1 MDHEN and CDR2 SYDVKM come from the germline V gene. The V gene lost 6 bases and the J gene lost 4 bases, with 9 bases spanning the gap. The CDR3 has 12 residues. CDR3 nucleotide sequence: TGTGCCAGCAGACTAAAGGTCACTGAAGCTTTCTTT. This sequence encodes CASRLKVTEAFF. Full variable domain (outside the CDR3, taken from reference TRBV28 and TRBJ1-1): DVKVTQSSRYLVKRTGEKVFLECVQDMDHENMFWYRQDPGLGLRLIYFSYDVKMKEKGDIPEGYSVSREKKERFSLILESASTNQTSMYLCASRLKVTEAFFGQGTRLTVV.

The rearrangement links TRBV3-1 (or the pseudogene TRBV3-2) to TRBJ1-3; D is uncertain. Trimming stripped 3 bases from V and 1 base from J, with 19 bases between. The CDR3 covers 18 residues. Per the germline V gene, CDR1 is LGHDT and CDR2 is YNNKEL (reference sequence). For the CDR3, the DNA is TGTGCCAGCAGCCACTCTAAGCTGGGCAGCTCGTCTGGAAACACCATATATTTT. The encoded protein is CASSHSKLGSSSGNTIYF.

The chain recombines TRBV29-1 with TRBJ1-2; no clear D gene. In germline, CDR1 is SQVTM, CDR2 ANQGSEA. The CDR3 spans 16 residues. Deletions cut 2 bases from V and 2 bases from J, with 18 bases between. The CDR3 protein is CSVEFRGVVTNYGYTF. Here the CDR3 DNA reads TGCAGCGTTGAATTTAGAGGCGTCGTCACCAACTATGGCTACACCTTC.

CDR3 amino acids: CASTDGGGASTDTQYF. CDR3 DNA sequence: TGTGCCAGCACCGACGGTGGGGGGGCAAGCACAGATACGCAGTATTTT. The chain employs TRBV5-4 and TRBJ2-3; the D gene is possibly TRBD2 (7 bases). The CDR3 spans 16 residues. Trimming took 6 bases from V and 0 from J, leaving 17 bases between them. Germline-derived CDR1 and CDR2 are SGHNT and YYREEE (reference sequence).

This clone has a single count. V usage is TRBV18 and J usage is TRBJ1-1; TRBD1 matches 10 bases. This CDR3 has 16 amino acids. Trimming at V came to 3 bases and at J to 0 bases, leaving 4 bases not matched to a gene. CDR1 is KGHSH, CDR2 LQKENI, per germline. CDR3 in DNA: TGTGCCAGCTCACCCGGACAGGGGGTTTTGAACACTGAAGCTTTCTTT. This gives the protein CASSPGQGVLNTEAFF.

The chain recombines TRBV29-1 with TRBJ2-3, with 8 bases identical to TRBD1. Losses at the gene ends were 1 base for V and 3 bases for J; bases not matched to a gene: 9. The CDR3 extends over 16 amino acids. CDR1 and CDR2 (germline): SQVTM, ANQGSEA. CDR3 sequence: CSVEGRRTGRTDTQYF. The DNA of the CDR3 is TGCAGCGTTGAAGGTAGAAGGACAGGGAGGACAGATACGCAGTATTTT.

This sequence joins TRBV6-6 and TRBJ1-2; 7 nucleotides line up with TRBD1. CDR1 is MNHNY, CDR2 SVGAGI, per germline (reference sequence). V trimming: 2 bases; J trimming: 2 bases; junction bases outside the gene matches: 5. CDR3 length equals 15 residues. CDR3 DNA: TGTGCCAGCAGTTACGGTCGAGGGGGCAACTATGGCTACACCTTC. It encodes CASSYGRGGNYGYTF.